Shown below are 6 T cell receptor beta chains from a single sample sequenced in a study of radiation and T cells in renal cell carcinoma. The time point is: blood 4 weeks post-SBRT, at nephrectomy. Described treatment: 15 Gy SBRT to primary tumor, nephrectomy 4 weeks later. Assay used: immunoSEQ multiplex PCR; TCRdb lists only in-frame clones, some missing. This sample has 150,000 to 200,000 clones, with 88% found just once. Sample: blood, taken from a patient whose treatment included radiotherapy and nephrectomy. Source of these receptors: a woman between 45 and 60 years old with renal cell carcinoma.

The chain uses TRBV19 and TRBJ2-7; weak D call: TRBD1 (5 bases). Germline V gene lookup returns CDR1 LNHDA and CDR2 SQIVND (reference sequence). The ends were cut back, 2 bases at V and 3 bases at J, with 11 bases in the middle. The CDR3 is 14 residues long. CDR3 protein: CASSIQGADYEQYF. In DNA form, the CDR3 reads TGTGCCAGTAGTATACAGGGCGCAGACTACGAGCAGTACTTC.

V usage is TRBV11-3 and J usage is TRBJ2-2, with D tentatively TRBD1 (5 bases). From germline, CDR1 is SGHNT and CDR2 YENEEA. The CDR3 sequence is 13 residues long. The CDR3 loop reads CATRQGRTGELFF. DNA for the CDR3: TGTGCTACCCGGCAGGGCCGGACCGGGGAGCTGTTTTTT.

V is TRBV11-3 and J is TRBJ2-7; D is possibly TRBD1 or TRBD2 (5 bases each). V was cut by 4 bases and J by 8 bases, with 21 bases left in between. The CDR3 is made up of 15 amino acids. The germline CDR1 and CDR2 sequences are SGHNT and YENEEA. The CDR3 sequence: CASSSLGDPVGKQYF. The CDR3 DNA sequence: TGTGCCAGCAGCTCCCTGGGGGACCCCGTAGGGAAGCAGTACTTC.

The gene calls are TRBV4-2 and TRBJ1-1, with D maybe TRBD1 (6 bases). Germline assignment: CDR1 LGHNA and CDR2 YNFKEQ. The CDR3 runs 16 residues. V was pared by 4 bases and J by 5 bases, with 20 bases between. Here the CDR3 DNA reads TGTGCCAGCAGCCGCTATGATGGGGGGGCCGGAACTGAAGCTTTCTTT. It encodes CASSRYDGGAGTEAFF.

The chain recombines TRBV19 with TRBJ1-4; D call uncertain. CDR1 and CDR2 (germline): LNHDA, SQIVND (reference sequence). Trimming took off 0 bases at V and 0 bases at J, with 11 bases between the two ends. This CDR3 spans 17 amino acids. Written as DNA, the CDR3 is TGTGCCAGTAGTATAGAATCCAGCAGTGCAACTAATGAAAAACTGTTTTTT. Amino acid sequence: CASSIESSSATNEKLFF.

J is TRBJ2-2 and V is TRBV15, with 10 nucleotides matching TRBD2. This CDR3 region has 16 residues. Germline CDR1 is LNHNV and CDR2 is YYDKDF (reference sequence). Trimming at V came to 5 bases and at J to 5 bases, leaving 8 bases not matched to a gene. The CDR3 protein is CATSPSASGGTGELFF. The DNA of the CDR3 is TGTGCCACCAGCCCTTCGGCTAGCGGGGGTACCGGGGAGCTGTTTTTT.